The entry below describes one T cell receptor (beta chain). Its antigen is not identified. There are 11 residues in the CDR3. The V gene lost 4 bases and the J gene lost 8 bases, with 8 bases spanning the gap. Germline V gene data show CDR1 as MGHDK and CDR2 as SYGVNS. These data come from a study of cytomegalovirus exposure and HLA in healthy donors. Findings and limits, study-wide: Earlier analysis looked at TCR beta V segments, and most were productive about 90% or about 30% of the time. In a later analysis, TCR beta V- and J-gene trimming was associated with a missense DCLRE1C variant. The listing of 150 or so TCR beta chains classed them as cytomegalovirus-associated.

Primers included in the PCR were 60 Vbeta and 13 Jbeta primers. Original processing methods: Among the unique TCR beta chains that a later analysis counted, about 81 million in all, 10 million to 14 million were shared. This table comes from immunoSEQ multiplex PCR, and its TCRdb copy is limited to in-frame clones, with some not included. That table is the source of V, J and clone size, and D and trimming were worked out from the DNA. The table includes some 100,000 clones, about 77% detected once. The clonotype was recovered from a woman in her 50s in good health and CMV-seropositive. V is TRBV25-1 and J is TRBJ1-1; D is uncertain. The sequencing input was PBMCs. The CDR3: CASSVRLEAFF. The DNA for the CDR3 is TGTGCCAGCAGTGTCCGACTGGAAGCTTTCTTT.